This entry lists 27 T cell receptor beta chains sequenced from one sample in a study of blood T cell repertoires in COVID-19. Clones were sequenced by immunoSEQ multiplex PCR, and TCRdb holds only the in-frame ones, with some missing. The data hold some 83,000 clones, with around 82% observed a single time. The sequenced material came from peripheral blood. Receptor source: a human donor in a cohort sampled during active COVID-19.

This clone was recorded once. V usage is TRBV5-5 and J usage is TRBJ2-2; TRBD2 matches at 8 bases. Germline V gene data show CDR1 as SGHKS and CDR2 as YYEKEE (reference sequence). This CDR3 spans 17 amino acids. V shed 1 base and J 1 base; nucleotides not matched to a gene: 6. The CDR3: CASSLIQSGGNTGELFF. Written as DNA, the CDR3 is TGTGCCAGCAGCTTGATCCAAAGCGGGGGGAACACCGGGGAGCTGTTTTTT.

This rearrangement joins TRBV5-4 to TRBJ1-4, with a tentative D call TRBD1 (5 bases). This CDR3 is built from 14 residues. V was shortened by 0 bases and J by 5 bases, with 8 bases between the two germline ends. In germline, CDR1 is SGHNT, CDR2 YYREEE (reference sequence). The CDR3 reads CASSLDRRNEKLFF. The CDR3 DNA reads TGTGCCAGCAGCTTGGACAGGCGAAATGAAAAACTGTTTTTT.

J is TRBJ1-2 and V is TRBV19; D gene unclear. Deletions cut 1 base from V and 4 bases from J, with 7 bases between. The germline CDR1 and CDR2 sequences are LNHDA and SQIVND (reference sequence). CDR3 length: 13 amino acids. The CDR3 is CASSIGSSYGYTF. In DNA form, the CDR3 reads TGTGCCAGTAGTATAGGAAGCTCCTATGGCTACACCTTC.

The chain employs TRBV28 and TRBJ1-1; 10 positions match TRBD1. Germline loops: CDR1 MDHEN, CDR2 SYDVKM. The CDR3 covers 13 residues. With 3 bases clipped from V and 11 bases from J, the junction kept 6 bases outside the gene matches. CDR3 bases: TGTGCCAGCAGTTTGGGGACAGGGGAGGTGGCTTTCTTT. Protein: CASSLGTGEVAFF.

V and J are TRBV7-9 and TRBJ2-7; D not resolved. V was clipped by 5 bases and J by 6 bases, with 8 bases between them. This CDR3 spans 11 amino acids. From germline, CDR1 is SEHNR and CDR2 FQNEAQ (reference sequence). CDR3 nucleotide sequence: TGTGCCAGCAGCCAGTTAATCGAGCAGTACTTC. This gives the protein CASSQLIEQYF.

V is TRBV2 and J is TRBJ2-1; D might be TRBD2 (7 bases). Germline values: CDR1 SNHLY, CDR2 FYNNEI. V dropped 5 bases and J dropped 6 bases, with 14 bases sitting between them. CDR3 size: 14 residues. In DNA form, the CDR3 reads TGTGCCAGCAGTTCTAGGGGGGGAGGCAATGAGCAGTTCTTC. It encodes CASSSRGGGNEQFF.

The chain is built from TRBV4-2 and TRBJ2-3, with TRBD2 matching over 13 bases. V trimming: 4 bases; J trimming: 2 bases; junction bases outside the gene matches: 18. The CDR3 consists of 21 residues. CDR1 and CDR2 from the germline V gene are LGHNA and YNFKEQ. The CDR3 spells CASSPRSGTGGLAGNTDTQYF. CDR3 DNA: TGTGCCAGCAGCCCCCGATCTGGGACAGGGGGACTAGCGGGGAACACAGATACGCAGTATTTT.

This chain connects TRBV15 to TRBJ1-2, with D uncertain. This CDR3 spans 15 amino acids. Deletions cut 1 base from V and 3 bases from J, with 12 bases between. Germline V gives CDR1 LNHNV, CDR2 YYDKDF (reference sequence). The CDR3 loop is CATSRGTSRDYGYTF. The CDR3 DNA sequence: TGTGCCACCAGCAGAGGGACTAGCCGCGACTATGGCTACACCTTC.

The chain has TRBV5-1 and TRBJ1-1, with D possibly being TRBD1 (6 bases). CDR1 is SGHRS and CDR2 is YFSETQ in the germline V gene. Trimming left V 3 bases short and J 4 bases short, with 10 bases between. CDR3 size: 13 residues. This CDR3 reads CASSWTDLTEAFF. The CDR3 DNA reads TGCGCCAGCAGCTGGACAGACCTCACTGAAGCTTTCTTT.

J is TRBJ1-4 and V is TRBV5-1; D gene uncertain. The CDR3 consists of 16 residues. V lost 0 bases to trimming and J lost 0 bases, with 9 bases between them. The V gene's germline CDR1 is SGHRS and CDR2 YFSETQ. CDR3 in DNA: TGCGCCAGCAGCTTGGCCGGTGGTACAACTAATGAAAAACTGTTTTTT. Translating gives CASSLAGGTTNEKLFF. The full variable domain, with the rest looked up from reference TRBV5-1 and TRBJ1-4, is KAGVTQTPRYLIKTRGQQVTLSCSPISGHRSVSWYQQTPGQGLQFLFEYFSETQRNKGNFPGRFSGRQFSNSRSEMNVSTLELGDSALYLCASSLAGGTTNEKLFFGSGTQLSVL.

The V call is TRBV5-1, the J call TRBJ1-4; TRBD1 aligns across 9 bases. There are 17 residues in the CDR3. Germline V gene data show CDR1 as SGHRS and CDR2 as YFSETQ. The junction had 7 bases not matched to a gene; V was cut back by 4 bases and J by 0 bases. For the CDR3, the DNA is TGCGCCAGCAGCAACAACAGGGGGCAGGCAACTAATGAAAAACTGTTTTTT. The encoded protein is CASSNNRGQATNEKLFF.

The genes are TRBV30 and TRBJ1-2, with TRBD1 matching 7 bases. The CDR3 spans 17 residues. CDR1 is GTSNPN, CDR2 SVGIG, per germline (reference sequence). With 3 bases clipped from V and 3 bases from J, the junction kept 16 bases outside the gene matches. CDR3 nucleotides: TGTGCCTGGAGCCCACAGGGGTTCTCATTCCGGGACTATGGCTACACCTTC. Protein: CAWSPQGFSFRDYGYTF.

The chain couples TRBV3-1 (or the pseudogene TRBV3-2) to TRBJ1-5; D ambiguous. The CDR3 has 13 amino acids. Germline CDR1 and CDR2: LGHDT and YNNKEL (reference sequence). V lost 5 bases to trimming and J lost 9 bases, with 14 bases between them. CDR3 nucleotides: TGTGCCAGCAGCTCCACGACACGCCGGCCCCAGCATTTT. Encoded protein: CASSSTTRRPQHF.

This clone turned up a few times. This chain joins TRBV3-1 (or the pseudogene TRBV3-2) and TRBJ2-5, with 10 bases lining up with TRBD2. The germline V gene encodes CDR1 LGHDT and CDR2 YNNKEL (reference sequence). The length of the CDR3 is 15 residues. V lost 5 bases, J lost 7 bases, and 10 bases stayed unmatched. The CDR3: CASSAPSGGFGTQYF. The CDR3 coding sequence is TGTGCCAGCAGCGCCCCTAGCGGGGGTTTTGGGACCCAGTACTTC.

V and J are TRBV10-2 and TRBJ1-2; D might be TRBD1 (6 bases). Germline lookup yields CDR1 WSHSY and CDR2 SAAADI. Trimming removed 3 bases from V and 4 bases from J, with 12 bases in between. The CDR3 has 14 residues. The CDR3 loop is CASSEGQRGYGYTF. The CDR3, as DNA: TGCGCCAGCAGTGAAGGACAGAGGGGCTATGGCTACACCTTC.

This clone was counted only a few times. V usage is TRBV10-1 and J usage is TRBJ1-1; no clear D. In germline, CDR1 is WNHNN, CDR2 SYGVQD (reference sequence). With 0 bases removed from V and 0 bases from J, the gap between germline ends came to 11 bases. The CDR3 sequence is 16 residues long. CDR3 sequence (DNA): TGCGCCAGCAGTGAGTCGTGGTGCGAAATGAACACTGAAGCTTTCTTT. It specifies CASSESWCEMNTEAFF.

CDR3: CASSLTSGGVEQFF. CDR3 nucleotides: TGTGCCAGCAGTTTGACTAGCGGGGGGGTTGAGCAGTTCTTC. The gene calls are TRBV6-2 or TRBV6-3 and TRBJ2-1; 14 nucleotides agree with TRBD2. The germline V gene has CDR1 MNHEY and CDR2 SVGEGT. The CDR3 has 14 amino acids. After removal of 4 bases from V and 9 bases from J, the junction contained 2 bases not matched to a gene.

This clone is a singleton in its sample. The chain uses TRBV11-1 and TRBJ2-5; no reliable D call. V was trimmed by 3 bases and J by 1 base, leaving 6 bases between them. CDR1 SGHAT and CDR2 FQDESV come from the germline V gene (reference sequence). The CDR3 extends over 13 amino acids. In nucleotides, the CDR3 is TGTGCCAGCAGCTTTGGAGTCCAAGAGACCCAGTACTTC. Its protein product is CASSFGVQETQYF.

This clone was detected only a few times. V gene TRBV4-1 combines with J gene TRBJ2-1; perhaps TRBD2 as D (5 bases). The germline CDR1 and CDR2 sequences are MGHRA and YSYEKL. The length of the CDR3 is 17 residues. Trimming took 1 base from V and 0 from J, leaving 13 bases between them. The CDR3 DNA is TGCGCCAGCAGCCAAGTCCCTCCGGGGAGCTCCTACAATGAGCAGTTCTTC. It translates to CASSQVPPGSSYNEQFF.

This chain joins TRBV27 and TRBJ2-1, with 7 bases fitting TRBD1. The CDR3 spans 15 residues. The germline gives CDR1 MNHEY, CDR2 SMNVEV (reference sequence). V lost 5 bases and J lost 9; bases outside the gene matches: 13. The CDR3 protein is CASSPKPRGSGEQFF. DNA for the CDR3: TGTGCCAGCAGTCCGAAGCCCAGGGGGTCCGGTGAGCAGTTCTTC.

CDR3 sequence reads: CATSDLRGNTIYF. For the CDR3, the DNA is TGTGCCACCAGTGATTTGCGGGGAAACACCATATATTTT. V and J are TRBV24-1 and TRBJ1-3; no reliable D call. This CDR3 contains 13 residues. Looked up from germline, CDR1 is KGHDR and CDR2 is SFDVKD. V shed 0 bases and J shed 4 bases, with 3 bases lying between them.

The rearrangement joins TRBV7-6 to TRBJ1-3; D perhaps matches TRBD1 (6 bases). CDR1 SGHVS and CDR2 FNYEAQ come from the germline V gene. With 1 base removed from V and 0 bases from J, the gap between germline ends came to 10 bases. CDR3 size: 16 residues. CDR3 nucleotides: TGTGCCAGCAGCTTAGTGGACAGTCACTCTGGAAACACCATATATTTT. This encodes CASSLVDSHSGNTIYF.

This clone has more than one count but fewer than ten. V gene TRBV6-4 combines with J gene TRBJ1-2, with TRBD1 as a possible D gene (5 bases). There are 12 residues in the CDR3. The germline gives CDR1 MRHNA, CDR2 SNTAGT. V was trimmed by 6 bases and J by 4 bases, leaving 9 bases between them. The CDR3 sequence: CASRGAGYGYTF. DNA of the CDR3: TGTGCCAGCAGAGGGGCTGGCTATGGCTACACCTTC.

The V gene is TRBV19, the J gene TRBJ1-4; D ambiguous. Trimming shortened V by 1 base and J by 5 bases, and 5 bases separated the two germline ends. The CDR3 extends over 13 amino acids. Germline assignment: CDR1 LNHDA and CDR2 SQIVND (reference sequence). The CDR3 reads CASSIVPNEKLFF. The CDR3 region has the DNA TGTGCCAGTAGTATAGTCCCAAATGAAAAACTGTTTTTT.

The chain has TRBV4-2 and TRBJ2-7, with D hard to call. Germline V gene lookup returns CDR1 LGHNA and CDR2 YNFKEQ. V lost 1 base to trimming and J lost 3 bases, with 10 bases between them. CDR3 length equals 14 residues. This CDR3 is CASSQATEYYEQYF. The CDR3 DNA sequence: TGTGCCAGCAGCCAAGCGACGGAGTACTACGAGCAGTACTTC.

The rearrangement links TRBV19 to TRBJ1-1; no clear D. There are 14 residues in the CDR3. Deletions cut 4 bases from V and 1 base from J, with 10 bases between. The germline CDR1 and CDR2 sequences are LNHDA and SQIVND (reference sequence). The CDR3 here is CASSTMVTNTEAFF. As DNA, the CDR3 is TGTGCCAGTAGTACTATGGTTACGAACACTGAAGCTTTCTTT.

This sequence joins TRBV3-1 (or the pseudogene TRBV3-2) and TRBJ1-2; TRBD1 might be the D (6 bases). Germline V gene sequence: CDR1 LGHDT, CDR2 YNNKEL (reference sequence). This CDR3 contains 12 residues. The V end lost 5 bases, the J end lost 14 bases, and 18 bases lay between the germline ends. The CDR3 DNA follows: TGTGCCAGCAGCACCCAGGGGAGACAACCGACCTTC. Translated: CASSTQGRQPTF.